The 11 T cell receptor beta chains below come from one sample, sequenced in a study of OX40 agonist ivuxolimab in advanced cancers. This table comes from immunoSEQ multiplex PCR, and its TCRdb copy is limited to in-frame clones, with some not included. The repertoire holds about 60,000 clones, 87% seen once, with 2.5% to 3% in the top ten. The material sequenced was CD4+ or CD8+ T cells sorted from blood, taken in a trial of the OX40 agonist ivuxolimab. These TCRs come from an adult with an advanced solid tumor such as melanoma, head and neck, liver or kidney cancer.

The chain joins TRBV6-5 to TRBJ1-2, with D perhaps matching TRBD1 (5 bases). Germline V CDR1 and CDR2: MNHEY, SVGAGI. The CDR3 totals 14 residues. Trimming removed 2 bases at V and 2 bases at J, with 9 bases between. CDR3: CASSYTRDNYGYTF. The CDR3 region has the DNA TGTGCCAGCAGTTACACCCGGGACAACTATGGCTACACCTTC.

J is TRBJ1-2 and V is TRBV6-5, with a possible D match to TRBD1 (6 bases). CDR1 is MNHEY and CDR2 is SVGAGI in the germline V gene. The CDR3 has 13 residues. Trimming took off 3 bases at V and 6 bases at J, with 11 bases between the two ends. The CDR3 nucleotides are TGTGCCAGCAGTTATTTGGCAGGGGATGGCTACACCTTC. Encoded protein: CASSYLAGDGYTF.

Only one count was recorded for this clone. In DNA form, the CDR3 reads TGTGCCAGCAGTGCCTCCAGGGTGGGTAATGAAAAACTGTTTTTT. Translating it yields CASSASRVGNEKLFF. The gene calls are TRBV27 and TRBJ1-4; a possible D gene is TRBD1 (5 bases). V lost 5 bases and J lost 4, with 14 bases in between. CDR1 is MNHEY and CDR2 is SMNVEV in the germline V gene (reference sequence). The CDR3 runs to 15 residues.

This sequence joins TRBV5-1 and TRBJ2-1; unclear D gene. Between the trimmed V and J ends, which lost 1 base and 1 base, there was a span of 9 bases. Germline assignment: CDR1 SGHRS and CDR2 YFSETQ. This CDR3 is built from 15 residues. The CDR3 spells CASSLTTISYNEQFF. In DNA form, the CDR3 reads TGCGCCAGCAGCTTGACAACAATTTCCTACAATGAGCAGTTCTTC.

The chain has TRBV5-8 and TRBJ2-7, with 13 bases aligning to TRBD2. After removal of 4 bases from V and 4 bases from J, the junction contained 5 bases not matched to a gene. CDR1 is SGHTS and CDR2 is YDEGEE in the germline V gene. The CDR3 has 15 amino acids. CDR3 in amino acids: CASSTRLAGGYEQYF. The DNA for the CDR3 is TGTGCCAGCAGCACTCGACTAGCGGGAGGTTACGAGCAGTACTTC.

J is TRBJ2-7 and V is TRBV11-2; TRBD2 agrees at 8 bases. Per germline, CDR1 SGHAT and CDR2 FQNNGV. The CDR3 length is 14 residues. J gave up 6 bases and V 1 base, and 5 bases lay outside the gene matches. The CDR3 DNA reads TGTGCCAGCAGCTTAGGACTAGCGAACGTCGAGCAGTACTTC. Translation gives CASSLGLANVEQYF.

The V gene is TRBV15, the J gene TRBJ2-6, with D possibly being TRBD1 (5 bases). The CDR3 loop spans 14 amino acids. Germline V gives CDR1 LNHNV, CDR2 YYDKDF (reference sequence). Trimming took off 1 base at V and 4 bases at J, with 5 bases between the two ends. The CDR3 DNA reads TGTGCCACCAGCAGAGCAGGGGGGGCCAACGTCCTGACTTTC. Residues: CATSRAGGANVLTF.

This chain uses TRBV5-6 with TRBJ1-2; the D is unclear. The V end lost 0 bases, the J end lost 8 bases, and 11 bases lay between the germline ends. CDR1 is SGHDT and CDR2 is YYEEEE in the germline V gene. The CDR3 is 13 residues long. The CDR3 spells CASSLGSYGGYTF. CDR3 coding DNA: TGTGCCAGCAGCTTGGGCAGCTATGGGGGCTACACCTTC.

This clone was seen only once. The chain has TRBV29-1 and TRBJ1-1; no clear D gene. V was cut by 3 bases and J by 3 bases, with 11 bases left in between. The CDR3 spans 13 residues. Germline V CDR1 and CDR2: SQVTM, ANQGSEA. The chain's CDR3 is CSVDERGDTEAFF. Here the CDR3 DNA reads TGCAGCGTTGATGAGCGCGGAGACACTGAAGCTTTCTTT.

This chain joins TRBV5-1 and TRBJ1-6; D may be TRBD1 (6 bases). The V and J ends lost 1 base and 7 bases respectively, with 9 bases between them. CDR3 length equals 14 residues. Germline V gives CDR1 SGHRS, CDR2 YFSETQ. CDR3 loop: CASSLNRENSPLHF. DNA of the CDR3: TGCGCCAGCAGCTTGAACAGGGAAAATTCACCCCTCCACTTT. Looking up the rest from reference TRBV5-1 and TRBJ1-6 gives the full variable domain: KAGVTQTPRYLIKTRGQQVTLSCSPISGHRSVSWYQQTPGQGLQFLFEYFSETQRNKGNFPGRFSGRQFSNSRSEMNVSTLELGDSALYLCASSLNRENSPLHFGNGTRLTVT.

A note on this clone: At one end the junction does not follow the germline gene, possibly because of a read error. This chain joins TRBV7-7 and TRBJ2-1; 9 nucleotides match TRBD1. The CDR3 is 15 amino acids. Per germline, CDR1 SSHAT and CDR2 FNYEAQ (reference sequence). CDR3 in amino acids: CASSFGTGSYNEQFF. CDR3 sequence (DNA): TGTGCTAGCAGCTTCGGGACAGGGTCTTACAATGAGCAGTTCTTC.